The 17 T cell receptor beta chains below were found in one sample sequenced in a study of T-cell memory formation after mild COVID-19. From the 5' RACE reads, TCRdb called clonotypes with MiXCR, one entry per CDR3 protein. Of about 470,000 distinct CDR3 sequences detected, roughly 23% appear once; the ten largest clones hold 9.5% to 15%. The sample taken for sequencing was PBMCs or a T cell subset sorted from them (not recorded which). All receptors derive from an adult woman who had mild COVID-19 (a few samples of this study predate the infection). Cell type and time point are not known.

This clonotype was recorded a few times. The chain has TRBV5-1 and TRBJ2-7; D may be TRBD1 (6 bases). CDR3 length: 14 residues. Germline CDR1 SGHRS, CDR2 YFSETQ. Trimming took 3 bases from V and 2 from J, leaving 12 bases between them. The DNA of the CDR3 is TGCGCCAGCAGCTCAGGGGAAAGAACCTACGAGCAGTACTTC. This codes for CASSSGERTYEQYF. The variable domain in full, completed from reference TRBV5-1 and TRBJ2-7, reads KAGVTQTPRYLIKTRGQQVTLSCSPISGHRSVSWYQQTPGQGLQFLFEYFSETQRNKGNFPGRFSGRQFSNSRSEMNVSTLELGDSALYLCASSSGERTYEQYFGPGTRLTVT.

There are a few counts of this clonotype. The chain is built from TRBV20-1 and TRBJ2-6; 7 bases line up with TRBD1. The CDR3 has 20 amino acids. Germline V lookup: CDR1 DFQATT, CDR2 SNEGSKA (reference sequence). After removal of 1 base from V and 0 bases from J, the junction contained 15 bases not matched to a gene. Written as DNA, the CDR3 is TGCAGTGCTAGAGTGCCTGCGACAGGGCCTGCAATCTCTGGGGCCAACGTCCTGACTTTC. This translates into CSARVPATGPAISGANVLTF.

This rearrangement joins TRBV12-3 or TRBV12-4 to TRBJ2-6, with D tentatively TRBD1 (5 bases). This CDR3 region has 13 residues. Trimming left V 8 bases short and J 9 bases short, with 14 bases between. This chain's CDR3 is CASQTDSLNVLTF. The CDR3 bases are TGTGCCAGCCAGACCGACAGCCTCAACGTCCTGACTTTC.

The genes are TRBV5-1 and TRBJ1-6; 9 nucleotides line up with TRBD1. Germline V CDR1 and CDR2: SGHRS, YFSETQ. V dropped 3 bases and J dropped 7; count of bases not matched to a gene: 5. The CDR3 extends over 15 amino acids. The CDR3 spells CASSWSGTGNSPLHF. The CDR3 coding sequence is TGCGCCAGCAGCTGGTCCGGGACAGGGAATTCACCCCTCCACTTT.

As regards this clonotype: Mismatch with germline at one junction end may stem from a read error. This sequence joins TRBV7-9 and TRBJ2-5; TRBD2 aligns across 9 bases. This CDR3 contains 14 residues. Germline V CDR1 and CDR2: SEHNR, FQNEAQ (reference sequence). This CDR3 reads CASSSPGGRAPQDF. CDR3 sequence (DNA): TGTGCCAGCAGCTCACCGGGCGGGAGGGCCCCCCAGGACTTC.

The V gene is TRBV9, the J gene TRBJ1-4, with D tentatively TRBD1 (5 bases). The germline CDR1 and CDR2 sequences are SGDLS and YYNGEE. This CDR3 region has 14 residues. The germline V and J ends were trimmed by 4 bases and 8 bases, with 15 bases remaining between them. The CDR3 loop is CASSRNQGGEKLFF. The CDR3 bases are TGTGCCAGCAGCAGAAATCAGGGTGGGGAAAAACTGTTTTTT.

This clonotype has a handful of counts. The J gene is TRBJ2-7, the V gene TRBV29-1; a weak D match, TRBD1 (5 bases). The CDR3 contains 12 residues. Trimming left V 4 bases short and J 2 bases short, with 9 bases between. CDR1 and CDR2 (germline): SQVTM, ANQGSEA. The CDR3: CSVVPGPYEQYF. The CDR3 DNA reads TGCAGCGTTGTTCCAGGGCCCTACGAGCAGTACTTC.

This clonotype was observed a few times. This chain uses TRBV5-1 with TRBJ1-1; D unresolved. Germline V CDR1 and CDR2: SGHRS, YFSETQ. CDR3 length: 13 amino acids. Trimming stripped 2 bases from V and 9 bases from J, with 14 bases between. The CDR3 protein is CASSLGQGAQAFF. The CDR3 coding sequence is TGCGCCAGCAGCTTAGGCCAAGGAGCCCAAGCTTTCTTT.

In this sample, this clonotype turned up a few times. V usage is TRBV7-9 and J usage is TRBJ1-1; TRBD1 is a possible D gene (6 bases). The length of the CDR3 is 14 residues. V lost 4 bases and J lost 2, with 11 bases in between. Germline V lookup: CDR1 SEHNR, CDR2 FQNEAQ (reference sequence). This CDR3 reads CASSSFRGNTEAFF. For the CDR3, the DNA is TGTGCCAGCAGCTCCTTCAGGGGAAACACTGAAGCTTTCTTT.

The V gene is TRBV24-1, the J gene TRBJ2-2, with D tentatively TRBD2 (5 bases). This CDR3 is built from 14 residues. Germline V gene sequence: CDR1 KGHDR, CDR2 SFDVKD. Trimming removed 5 bases at V and 3 bases at J, with 9 bases between. The CDR3 region is CATSGPEDTGELFF. The CDR3 DNA reads as TGTGCCACCAGTGGGCCGGAGGACACCGGGGAGCTGTTTTTT.

This rearrangement joins TRBV5-5 to TRBJ2-4; tentative D call: TRBD1 (8 bases). Trimming pared 2 bases from V and 1 base from J, leaving 13 bases between. The V gene's germline CDR1 is SGHKS and CDR2 YYEKEE (reference sequence). The CDR3 sequence is 16 residues long. This CDR3 reads CASSFTGGEAKNIQYF. The CDR3 coding sequence is TGTGCCAGCAGCTTTACAGGGGGGGAGGCCAAAAACATTCAGTACTTC.

The chain employs TRBV7-3 and TRBJ2-1; possibly TRBD1 or TRBD2 for D (5 bases each). The germline V gene encodes CDR1 SGHTA and CDR2 FQGTGA. The germline V and J ends were trimmed by 5 bases and 2 bases, with 7 bases remaining between them. The CDR3 contains 13 residues. This CDR3 is CASSRGPYNEQFF. The CDR3, as DNA: TGTGCCAGCAGCCGGGGCCCCTACAATGAGCAGTTCTTC.

The chain is built from TRBV5-1 and TRBJ2-7; D is possibly TRBD1 (6 bases). The germline V gene encodes CDR1 SGHRS and CDR2 YFSETQ. The V end was cut by 3 bases, the J end by 3 bases, with 13 bases between. The CDR3 covers 14 residues. The CDR3 coding sequence is TGCGCCAGCAGCTCAGGCAGGGGCGGCTACGAGCAGTACTTC. It is translated as CASSSGRGGYEQYF.

V gene TRBV20-1 combines with J gene TRBJ2-5; D not resolved. The CDR3 spans 12 residues. Germline V gives CDR1 DFQATT, CDR2 SNEGSKA (reference sequence). V lost 0 bases to trimming and J lost 4 bases, with 6 bases between them. Written as DNA, the CDR3 is TGCAGTGCTAGAGAGGGCGGAGAGACCCAGTACTTC. This codes for CSAREGGETQYF.

This clonotype was counted between two and nine times. The chain links TRBV18 to TRBJ1-2, with D unclear. Germline V gives CDR1 KGHSH, CDR2 LQKENI. V lost 3 bases to trimming and J lost 0 bases, with 11 bases between them. The CDR3 covers 15 residues. The CDR3 sequence: CASSPDLSSNYGYTF. CDR3 DNA: TGTGCCAGCTCACCCGACTTAAGTTCTAACTATGGCTACACCTTC.

This clonotype was counted a few times. This chain links TRBV7-8 with TRBJ1-1; D gene unclear. Germline V gene lookup returns CDR1 SGHVS and CDR2 FQNEAQ. V dropped 5 bases and J dropped 1 base, with 14 bases sitting between them. The CDR3 has 15 residues. CDR3: CASSPWRRTNTEAFF. CDR3 DNA: TGTGCCAGCAGCCCTTGGCGGCGGACGAACACTGAAGCTTTCTTT. Drawing the rest from reference TRBV7-8 and TRBJ1-1, the complete variable domain is GAGVSQSPRYKVAKRGQDVALRCDPISGHVSLFWYQQALGQGPEFLTYFQNEAQLDKSGLPSDRFFAERPEGSVSTLKIQRTQQEDSAVYLCASSPWRRTNTEAFFGQGTRLTVV.

This clonotype has just one count. V is TRBV19 and J is TRBJ1-2, with D perhaps TRBD1 (6 bases). The germline V and J ends were trimmed by 5 bases and 2 bases, with 15 bases remaining between them. Germline V gene sequence: CDR1 LNHDA, CDR2 SQIVND (reference sequence). The CDR3 runs 15 residues. CDR3 region: CASSLLGQSNYGYTF. The CDR3 DNA follows: TGTGCCAGTAGTCTATTAGGACAGTCAAACTATGGCTACACCTTC.